This is a list of T cell receptor beta chains from one sample in a study of blood T cells in healthy people across ages. One entry per CDR3 protein, called by TCRdb with MiXCR from the 5' RACE reads. The data contain roughly 1.9 million distinct CDR3 sequences, around 40% of them singletons. What was sequenced was blood. These receptors all come from a human donor in good health. Both conserved end residues are part of each CDR3. The D gene is left open where the match is weak.

TRBV4-3	TRBJ2-5	NA	CASSQDFLETQYF
TRBV7-2	TRBJ1-6	NA	CASSYRGGASGSPLHF
TRBV24-1	TRBJ2-5	TRBD1	CATSDPGGPQETQYF
TRBV20-1	TRBJ1-5	NA	CSATTVVEQPQHF
TRBV7-2	TRBJ2-7	TRBD1	CASSQWDRGEQYF
TRBV4-3	TRBJ1-4	TRBD1	CASSQDKAGGHFHEKLFF
TRBV20-1	TRBJ1-1	NA	CSASDPGETEAFF
TRBV6-2/TRBV6-3	NA	NA	CASSRTAMVETQYF
TRBV15	NA	NA	CATSRSGSYEQYF
TRBV5-1	TRBJ1-2	NA	CASSSAAGLGYTF
TRBV6-1	TRBJ1-2	NA	CASSEYLQGTYGYTF
TRBV29-1	TRBJ2-1	NA	CSVEVGGRIGQFF
TRBV12-3/TRBV12-4	TRBJ1-2	NA	CASSLAVGGYYGYTF
TRBV11-1	TRBJ2-5	NA	CASSSGHSSETQYF
TRBV5-4	TRBJ2-1	TRBD1	CASSVSTGGAYNEQFF
TRBV29-1	TRBJ2-1	NA	CSVVSSEQFF
TRBV7-2	TRBJ1-5	NA	CASSSGQGTQPQHF
TRBV20-1	TRBJ1-5	NA	CSARGLTGSSNQPQHF
TRBV12-3/TRBV12-4	TRBJ2-1	NA	CASSFYFLVGANVQFF
TRBV5-1	TRBJ2-5	NA	CASRGVGAPQETQYF
TRBV20-1	TRBJ2-7	TRBD2	CSAKRPGLPDYEQYF
TRBV10-3	NA	TRBD1	CAINSGGAGETQYF
TRBV2	TRBJ1-5	NA	CASRADSVVQPQHF
TRBV12-5	TRBJ2-7	TRBD2	CVSGLVLGSGGVYPSEQYF
TRBV4-3	TRBJ2-1	NA	CASSQGIGGDEQFF
TRBV7-2	TRBJ2-1	TRBD2	CASSSYGGGHYNEQFF
TRBV2	TRBJ2-1	TRBD2	CASSEGGGDEQFF
TRBV4-1	TRBJ2-4	NA	CASSQRGRGDVRFQYF
TRBV5-1	TRBJ2-1	TRBD2	CASSLVPVGSGTPSGDEQFF
TRBV20-1	TRBJ1-6	TRBD1	CSAHDRDSPLHF
TRBV7-2	TRBJ1-2	NA	CASSSASGNGYTF
TRBV6-6	TRBJ2-1	NA	CASSNSNSGEQFF
TRBV2	TRBJ2-3	NA	CASARDLADTRYF
TRBV11-2	TRBJ2-7	NA	CASSITPGVYEQYF
TRBV16	TRBJ1-2	NA	CASSQSNGDGYTF
TRBV7-2	TRBJ2-7	NA	CASSFRLVGYEQYF
TRBV7-9	TRBJ2-1	TRBD1	CASSPGQGPTSSYNEQFF
TRBV7-9	TRBJ2-1	NA	CASSPAISGVPYNEQFF
TRBV7-6	TRBJ2-5	NA	CASRVRDTTGETQYF
TRBV25-1	TRBJ2-5	NA	CASSEIGTEETQYF
TRBV9	TRBJ2-3	TRBD2	CASSSERGNRDTQYF
TRBV10-3	TRBJ2-1	NA	CAISERSRSYNEQFF